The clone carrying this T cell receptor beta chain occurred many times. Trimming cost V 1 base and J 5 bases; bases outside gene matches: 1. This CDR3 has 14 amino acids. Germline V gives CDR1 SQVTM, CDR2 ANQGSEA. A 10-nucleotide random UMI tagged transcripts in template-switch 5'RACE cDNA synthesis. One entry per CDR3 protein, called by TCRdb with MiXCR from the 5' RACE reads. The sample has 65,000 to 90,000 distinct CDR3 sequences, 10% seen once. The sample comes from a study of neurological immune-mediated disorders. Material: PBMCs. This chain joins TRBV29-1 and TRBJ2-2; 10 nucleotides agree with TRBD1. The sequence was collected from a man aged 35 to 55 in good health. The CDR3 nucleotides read TGCAGCGTTGAAGGACAGGGGGCGACCGGGGAGCTGTTTTTT. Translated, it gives CSVEGQGATGELFF.